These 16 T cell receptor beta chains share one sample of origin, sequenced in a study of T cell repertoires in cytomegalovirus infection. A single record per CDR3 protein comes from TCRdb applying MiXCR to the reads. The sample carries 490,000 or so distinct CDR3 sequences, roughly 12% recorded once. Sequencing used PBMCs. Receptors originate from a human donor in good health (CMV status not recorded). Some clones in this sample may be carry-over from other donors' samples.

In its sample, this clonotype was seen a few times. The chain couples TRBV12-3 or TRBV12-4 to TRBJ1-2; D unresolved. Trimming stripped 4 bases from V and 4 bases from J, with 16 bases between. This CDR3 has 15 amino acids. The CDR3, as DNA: TGTGCCAGCAGTTCACGGGTTTCTGAGGCCTATGGCTACACCTTC. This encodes CASSSRVSEAYGYTF.

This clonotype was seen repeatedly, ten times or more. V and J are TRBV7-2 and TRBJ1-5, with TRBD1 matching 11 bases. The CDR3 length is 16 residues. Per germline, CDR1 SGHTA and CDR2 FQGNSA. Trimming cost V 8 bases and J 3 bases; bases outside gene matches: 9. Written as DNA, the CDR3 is TGTGCCAGCCGAAGCCGGGACAGGGGGATCAATCAGCCCCAGCATTTT. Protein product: CASRSRDRGINQPQHF.

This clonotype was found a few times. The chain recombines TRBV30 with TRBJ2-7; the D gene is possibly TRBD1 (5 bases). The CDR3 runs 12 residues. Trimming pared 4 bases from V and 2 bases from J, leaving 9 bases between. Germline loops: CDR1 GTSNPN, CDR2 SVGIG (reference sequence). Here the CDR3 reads CAWMVRAYEQYF. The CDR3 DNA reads TGTGCCTGGATGGTCAGGGCCTACGAGCAGTACTTC.

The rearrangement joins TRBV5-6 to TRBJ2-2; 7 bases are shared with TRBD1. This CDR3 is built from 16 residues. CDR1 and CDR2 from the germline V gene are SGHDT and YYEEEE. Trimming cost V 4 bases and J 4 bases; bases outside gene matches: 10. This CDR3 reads CASSPQGSIFTGELFF. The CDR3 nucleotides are TGTGCCAGCAGCCCACAGGGGTCCATTTTCACCGGGGAGCTGTTTTTT.

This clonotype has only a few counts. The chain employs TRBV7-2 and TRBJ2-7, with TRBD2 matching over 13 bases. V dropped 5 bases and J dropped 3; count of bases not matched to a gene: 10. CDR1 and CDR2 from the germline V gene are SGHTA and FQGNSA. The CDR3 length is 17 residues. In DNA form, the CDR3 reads TGTGCCAGCAGCCCGGGACTAGCGGGGAACTACCTCTACGAGCAGTACTTC. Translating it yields CASSPGLAGNYLYEQYF.

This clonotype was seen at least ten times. The CDR3 loop is CASSRRYNEQFF. The CDR3 DNA is TGTGCCAGCAGTCGCCGATACAATGAGCAGTTCTTC. This chain connects TRBV6-2 or TRBV6-3 to TRBJ2-1; D call uncertain. V dropped 5 bases and J dropped 4 bases, with 6 bases sitting between them. This CDR3 comprises 12 residues. Germline V gene lookup returns CDR1 MNHEY and CDR2 SVGEGT.

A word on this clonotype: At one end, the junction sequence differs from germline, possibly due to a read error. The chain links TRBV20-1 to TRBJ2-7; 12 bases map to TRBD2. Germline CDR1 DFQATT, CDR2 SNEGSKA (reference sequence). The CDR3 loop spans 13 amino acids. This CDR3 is CSGRGLAGFEQYF. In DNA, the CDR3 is TGCAGTGGTAGAGGACTAGCGGGATTCGAGCAGTACTTC.

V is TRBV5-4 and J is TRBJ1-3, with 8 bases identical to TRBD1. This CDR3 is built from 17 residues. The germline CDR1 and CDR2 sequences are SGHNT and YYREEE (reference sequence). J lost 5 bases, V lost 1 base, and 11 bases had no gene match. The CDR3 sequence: CASSLPGGVSGRNTIYF. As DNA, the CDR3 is TGTGCCAGCAGCTTGCCAGGGGGCGTCTCGGGTCGAAACACCATATATTTT.

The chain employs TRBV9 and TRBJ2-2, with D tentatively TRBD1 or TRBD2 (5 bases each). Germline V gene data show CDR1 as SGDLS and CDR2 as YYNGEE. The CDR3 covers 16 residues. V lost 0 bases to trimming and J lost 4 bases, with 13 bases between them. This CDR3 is CASSVGPRGGTGELFF. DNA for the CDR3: TGTGCCAGCAGCGTAGGCCCCCGTGGGGGCACCGGGGAGCTGTTTTTT.

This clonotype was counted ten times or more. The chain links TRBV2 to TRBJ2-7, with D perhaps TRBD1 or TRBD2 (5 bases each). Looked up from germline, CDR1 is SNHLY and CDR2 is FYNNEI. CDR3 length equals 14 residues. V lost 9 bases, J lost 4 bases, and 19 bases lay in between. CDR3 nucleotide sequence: TGTGCCAGTGGGGGTCTTGGGGACGTATACGAGCAGTACTTC. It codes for CASGGLGDVYEQYF.

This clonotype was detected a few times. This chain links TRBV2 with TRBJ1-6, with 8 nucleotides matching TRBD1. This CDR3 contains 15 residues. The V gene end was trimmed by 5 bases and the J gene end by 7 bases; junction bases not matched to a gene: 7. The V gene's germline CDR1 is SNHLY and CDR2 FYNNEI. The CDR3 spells CASSSTGVGNSPLHF. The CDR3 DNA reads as TGTGCCAGCAGTTCGACAGGGGTGGGAAATTCACCCCTCCACTTT.

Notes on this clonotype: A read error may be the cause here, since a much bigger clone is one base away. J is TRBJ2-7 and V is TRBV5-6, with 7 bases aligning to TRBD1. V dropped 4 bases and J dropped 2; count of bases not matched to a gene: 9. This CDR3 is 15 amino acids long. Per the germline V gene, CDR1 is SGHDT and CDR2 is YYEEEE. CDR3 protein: CASSVPRQGTYEQYF. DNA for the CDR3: TGTGCCAGCAGCGTGCCCCGACAGGGAACCTACGAGCAGTACTTC.

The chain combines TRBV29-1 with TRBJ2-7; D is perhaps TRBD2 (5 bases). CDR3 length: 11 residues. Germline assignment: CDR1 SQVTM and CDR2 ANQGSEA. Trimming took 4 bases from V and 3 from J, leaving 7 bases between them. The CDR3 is CSVAGIYEQYF. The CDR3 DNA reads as TGCAGCGTTGCCGGGATCTACGAGCAGTACTTC.

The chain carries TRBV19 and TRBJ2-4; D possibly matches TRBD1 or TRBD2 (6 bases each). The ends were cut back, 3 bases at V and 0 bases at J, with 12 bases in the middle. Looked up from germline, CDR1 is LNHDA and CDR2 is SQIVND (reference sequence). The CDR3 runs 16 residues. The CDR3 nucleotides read TGTGCCAGTAGTATGTACAGGGAGGTAGCCAAAAACATTCAGTACTTC. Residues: CASSMYREVAKNIQYF. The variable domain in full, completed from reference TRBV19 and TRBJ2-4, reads DGGITQSPKYLFRKEGQNVTLSCEQNLNHDAMYWYRQDPGQGLRLIYYSQIVNDFQKGDIAEGYSVSREKKESFPLTVTSAQKNPTAFYLCASSMYREVAKNIQYFGAGTRLSVL.

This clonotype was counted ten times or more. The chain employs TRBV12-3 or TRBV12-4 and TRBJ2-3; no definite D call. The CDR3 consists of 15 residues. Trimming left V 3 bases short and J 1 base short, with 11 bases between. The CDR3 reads CASSFGVRGTDTQYF. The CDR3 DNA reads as TGTGCCAGCAGTTTCGGAGTCCGGGGCACAGATACGCAGTATTTT.

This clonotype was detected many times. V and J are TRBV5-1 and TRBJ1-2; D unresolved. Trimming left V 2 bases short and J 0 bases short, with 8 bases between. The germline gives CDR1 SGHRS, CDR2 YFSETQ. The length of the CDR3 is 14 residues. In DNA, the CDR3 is TGCGCCAGCAGCTTCAGCACCGCTAACTATGGCTACACCTTC. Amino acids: CASSFSTANYGYTF.